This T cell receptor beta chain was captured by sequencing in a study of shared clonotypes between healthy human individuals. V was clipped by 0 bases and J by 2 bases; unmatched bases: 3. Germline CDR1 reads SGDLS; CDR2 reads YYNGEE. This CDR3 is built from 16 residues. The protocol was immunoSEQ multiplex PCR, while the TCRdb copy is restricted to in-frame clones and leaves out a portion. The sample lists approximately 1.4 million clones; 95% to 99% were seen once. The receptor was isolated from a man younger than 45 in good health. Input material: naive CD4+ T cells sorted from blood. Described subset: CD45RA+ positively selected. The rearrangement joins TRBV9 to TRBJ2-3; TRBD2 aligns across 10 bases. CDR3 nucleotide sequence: TGTGCCAGCAGCGTAGAAACTAGCGGGAACACAGATACGCAGTATTTT. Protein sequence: CASSVETSGNTDTQYF.